The entry below gives a single T cell receptor (beta chain) sequence along with its context. TCRdb reanalysed the 5' RACE reads using MiXCR and keeps one entry per CDR3 protein. The data contain about 69,000 distinct CDR3 sequences, roughly an eighth of them singletons. J lost 6 bases, V lost 0 bases, and 2 bases had no gene match. CDR1 is SGDLS and CDR2 is YYNGEE in the germline V gene. The CDR3 consists of 14 residues. The source of the sample is a study of early T cells in non-severe SARS-CoV-2 infection. The overall study: Sequencing of bulk RNA from unsorted whole blood was done, without chain pairing.

This clonotype was obtained from an adult who was a healthcare worker with PCR-confirmed SARS-CoV-2 infection or an uninfected control (not recorded which). This specimen was whole blood, taken at baseline. The genes are TRBV9 and TRBJ2-7, with 11 bases fitting TRBD2. The CDR3 spells CASSVGLAGREQYF. The CDR3 DNA reads as TGTGCCAGCAGCGTAGGACTAGCGGGACGCGAGCAGTACTTC. Supplemented by reference TRBV9 and TRBJ2-7, the full variable domain reads DSGVTQTPKHLITATGQRVTLRCSPRSGDLSVYWYQQSLDQGLQFLIQYYNGEERAKGNILERFSAQQFPDLHSELNLSSLELGDSALYFCASSVGLAGREQYFGPGTRLTVT.